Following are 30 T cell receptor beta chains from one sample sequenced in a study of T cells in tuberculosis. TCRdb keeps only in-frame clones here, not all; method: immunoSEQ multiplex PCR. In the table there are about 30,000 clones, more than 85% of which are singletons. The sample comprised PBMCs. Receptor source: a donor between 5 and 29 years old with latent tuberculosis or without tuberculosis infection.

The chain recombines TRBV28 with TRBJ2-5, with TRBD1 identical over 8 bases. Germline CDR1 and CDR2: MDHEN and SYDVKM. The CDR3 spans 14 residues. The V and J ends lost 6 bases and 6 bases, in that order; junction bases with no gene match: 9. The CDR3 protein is CASRPRQGIKTQYF. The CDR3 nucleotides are TGTGCCAGCAGGCCTCGACAGGGGATAAAGACCCAGTACTTC.

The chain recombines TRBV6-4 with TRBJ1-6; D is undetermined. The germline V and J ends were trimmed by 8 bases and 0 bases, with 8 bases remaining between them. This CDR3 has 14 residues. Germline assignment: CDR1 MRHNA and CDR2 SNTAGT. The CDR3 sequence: CASVRSSYNSPLHF. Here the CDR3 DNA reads TGTGCCAGCGTCCGGAGCTCCTATAATTCACCCCTCCACTTT.

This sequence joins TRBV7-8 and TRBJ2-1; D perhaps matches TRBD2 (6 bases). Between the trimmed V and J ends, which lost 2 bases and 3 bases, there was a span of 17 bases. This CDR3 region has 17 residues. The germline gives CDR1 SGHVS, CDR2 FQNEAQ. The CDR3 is CASSLIAGPSYYNEQFF. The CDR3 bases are TGTGCCAGCAGCTTAATCGCGGGGCCCTCCTACTACAATGAGCAGTTCTTC.

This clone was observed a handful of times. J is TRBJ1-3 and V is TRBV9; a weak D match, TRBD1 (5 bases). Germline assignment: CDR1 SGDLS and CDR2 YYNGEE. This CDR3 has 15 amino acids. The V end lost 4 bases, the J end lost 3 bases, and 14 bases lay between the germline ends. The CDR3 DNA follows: TGTGCCAGCAGCCCTCGCAGGGTCGGTGGAAACACCATATATTTT. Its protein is CASSPRRVGGNTIYF.

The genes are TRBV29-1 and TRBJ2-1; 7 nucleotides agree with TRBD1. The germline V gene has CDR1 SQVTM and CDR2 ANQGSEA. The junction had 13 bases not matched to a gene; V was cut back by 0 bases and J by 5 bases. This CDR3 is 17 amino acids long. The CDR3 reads CSVEDRFRGWGNNEQFF. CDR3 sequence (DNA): TGCAGCGTTGAAGATCGTTTCAGGGGGTGGGGGAACAATGAGCAGTTCTTC.

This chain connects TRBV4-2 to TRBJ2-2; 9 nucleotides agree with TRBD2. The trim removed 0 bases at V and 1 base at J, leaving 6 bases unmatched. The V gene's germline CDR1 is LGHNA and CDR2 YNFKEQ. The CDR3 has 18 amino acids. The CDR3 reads CASSQDGSGGQNTGELFF. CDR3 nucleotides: TGTGCCAGCAGCCAAGACGGTAGCGGGGGCCAGAACACCGGGGAGCTGTTTTTT.

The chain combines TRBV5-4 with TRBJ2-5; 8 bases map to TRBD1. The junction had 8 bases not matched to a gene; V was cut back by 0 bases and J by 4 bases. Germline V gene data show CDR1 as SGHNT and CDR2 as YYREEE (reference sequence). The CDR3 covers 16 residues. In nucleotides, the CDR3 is TGTGCCAGCAGCTTGGTCGACAGGGGAGGCCGAGAGACCCAGTACTTC. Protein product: CASSLVDRGGRETQYF.

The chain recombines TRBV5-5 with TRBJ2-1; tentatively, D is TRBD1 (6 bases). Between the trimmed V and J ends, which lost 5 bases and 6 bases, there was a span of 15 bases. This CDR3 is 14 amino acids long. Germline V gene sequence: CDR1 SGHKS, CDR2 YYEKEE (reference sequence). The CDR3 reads CASSRTTGRNEQFF. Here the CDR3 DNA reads TGTGCCAGCAGTCGTACCACAGGGCGCAATGAGCAGTTCTTC.

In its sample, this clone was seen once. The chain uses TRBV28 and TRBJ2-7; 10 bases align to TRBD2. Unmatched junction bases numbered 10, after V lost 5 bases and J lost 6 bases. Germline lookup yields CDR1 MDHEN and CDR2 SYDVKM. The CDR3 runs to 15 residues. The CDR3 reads CASSPGASGRGEQYF. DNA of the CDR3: TGTGCCAGCAGTCCTGGGGCTAGCGGGAGAGGCGAGCAGTACTTC.

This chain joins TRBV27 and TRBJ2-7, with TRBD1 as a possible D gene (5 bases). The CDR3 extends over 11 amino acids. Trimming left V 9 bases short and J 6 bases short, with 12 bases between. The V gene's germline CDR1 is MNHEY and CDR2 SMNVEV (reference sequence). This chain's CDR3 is CASLRGTEQYF. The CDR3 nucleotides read TGTGCCAGTTTAAGGGGTACCGAGCAGTACTTC.

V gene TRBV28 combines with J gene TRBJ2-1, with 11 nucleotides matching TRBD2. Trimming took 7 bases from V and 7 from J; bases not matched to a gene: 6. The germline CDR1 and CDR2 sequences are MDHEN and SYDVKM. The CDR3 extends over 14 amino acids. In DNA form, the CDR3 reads TGTGCCAGCACCGTTAGCGGGAGGGGGAATGAGCAGTTCTTC. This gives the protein CASTVSGRGNEQFF.

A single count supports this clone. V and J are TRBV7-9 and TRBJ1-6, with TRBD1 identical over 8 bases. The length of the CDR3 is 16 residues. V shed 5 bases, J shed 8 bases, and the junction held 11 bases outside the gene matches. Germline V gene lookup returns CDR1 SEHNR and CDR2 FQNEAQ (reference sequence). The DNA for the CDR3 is TGTGCCAGCAGCCACACTCAGGACAGGGATGATTCACCCCTCCACTTT. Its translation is CASSHTQDRDDSPLHF.

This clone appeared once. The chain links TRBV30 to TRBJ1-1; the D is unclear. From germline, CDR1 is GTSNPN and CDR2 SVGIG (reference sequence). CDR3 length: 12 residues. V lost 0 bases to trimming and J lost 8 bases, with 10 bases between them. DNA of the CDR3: TGTGCCTGGAGTGTATTGCGTACCGAAGCTTTCTTT. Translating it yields CAWSVLRTEAFF. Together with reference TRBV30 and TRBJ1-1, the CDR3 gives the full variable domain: SQTIHQWPATLVQPVGSPLSLECTVEGTSNPNLYWYRQAAGRGLQLLFYSVGIGQISSEVPQNLSASRPQDRQFILSSKKLLLSDSGFYLCAWSVLRTEAFFGQGTRLTVV.

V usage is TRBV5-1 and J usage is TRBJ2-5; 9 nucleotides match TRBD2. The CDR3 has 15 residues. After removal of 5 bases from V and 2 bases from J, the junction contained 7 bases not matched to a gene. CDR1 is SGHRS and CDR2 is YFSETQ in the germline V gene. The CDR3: CASSPGLAEQETQYF. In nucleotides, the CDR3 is TGCGCCAGCAGTCCGGGACTAGCAGAACAAGAGACCCAGTACTTC.

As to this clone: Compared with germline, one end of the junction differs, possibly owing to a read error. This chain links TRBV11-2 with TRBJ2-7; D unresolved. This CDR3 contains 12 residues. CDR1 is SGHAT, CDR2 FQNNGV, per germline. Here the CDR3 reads CASSLGRSKLNF. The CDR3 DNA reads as TGTGCCAGCAGCTTAGGTCGTTCAAAGCTTAACTTC.

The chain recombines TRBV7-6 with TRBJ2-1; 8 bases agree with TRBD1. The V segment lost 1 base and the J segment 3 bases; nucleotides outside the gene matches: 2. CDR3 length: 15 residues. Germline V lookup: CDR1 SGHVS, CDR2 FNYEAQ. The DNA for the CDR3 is TGTGCCAGCAGCTTAGAACAGGGGGGCTACAATGAGCAGTTCTTC. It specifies CASSLEQGGYNEQFF.

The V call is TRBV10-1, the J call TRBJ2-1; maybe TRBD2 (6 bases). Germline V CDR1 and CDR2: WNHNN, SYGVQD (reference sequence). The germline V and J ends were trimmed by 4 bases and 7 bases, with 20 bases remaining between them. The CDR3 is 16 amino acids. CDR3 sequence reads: CASSGLRAGFINEQFF. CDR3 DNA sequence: TGCGCCAGCAGTGGCTTGCGCGCGGGATTTATAAATGAGCAGTTCTTC.

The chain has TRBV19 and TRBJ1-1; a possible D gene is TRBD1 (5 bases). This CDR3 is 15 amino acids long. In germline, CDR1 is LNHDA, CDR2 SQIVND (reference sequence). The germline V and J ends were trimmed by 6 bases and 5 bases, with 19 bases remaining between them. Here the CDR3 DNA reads TGTGCCAGTAGCCCCCTGGGGGGAGGATTGACTGAAGCTTTCTTT. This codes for CASSPLGGGLTEAFF.

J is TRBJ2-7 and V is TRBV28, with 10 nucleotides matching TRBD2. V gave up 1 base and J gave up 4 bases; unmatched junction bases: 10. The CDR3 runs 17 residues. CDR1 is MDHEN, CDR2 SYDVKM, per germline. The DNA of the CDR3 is TGTGCCAGCAGTTTATCCAGCGGGGGGGAGAAGGGATACGAGCAGTACTTC. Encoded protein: CASSLSSGGEKGYEQYF.

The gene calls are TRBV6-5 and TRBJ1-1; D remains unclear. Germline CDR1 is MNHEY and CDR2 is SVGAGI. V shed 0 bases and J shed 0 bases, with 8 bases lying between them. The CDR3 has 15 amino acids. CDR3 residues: CASSYSTTMNTEAFF. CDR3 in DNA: TGTGCCAGCAGTTACTCGACGACAATGAACACTGAAGCTTTCTTT.

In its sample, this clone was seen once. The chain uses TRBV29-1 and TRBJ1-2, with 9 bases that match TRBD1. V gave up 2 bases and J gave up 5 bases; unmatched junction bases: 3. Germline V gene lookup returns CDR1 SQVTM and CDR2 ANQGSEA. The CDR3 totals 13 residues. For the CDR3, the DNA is TGCAGCGTTGAAAGGGGACAGGGTTATGGCTACACCTTC. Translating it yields CSVERGQGYGYTF.

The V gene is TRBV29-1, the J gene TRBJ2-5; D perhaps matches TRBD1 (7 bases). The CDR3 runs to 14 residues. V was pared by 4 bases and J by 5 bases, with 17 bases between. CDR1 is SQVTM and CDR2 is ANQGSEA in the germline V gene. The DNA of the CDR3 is TGCAGCGTTGGGTCAGGGGGGAGTATGGAGACCCAGTACTTC. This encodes CSVGSGGSMETQYF.

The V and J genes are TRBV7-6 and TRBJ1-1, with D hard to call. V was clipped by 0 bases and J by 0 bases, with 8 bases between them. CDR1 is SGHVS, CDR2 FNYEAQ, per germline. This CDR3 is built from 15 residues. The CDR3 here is CASSLAIPVNTEAFF. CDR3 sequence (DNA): TGTGCCAGCAGCTTAGCGATACCGGTGAACACTGAAGCTTTCTTT.

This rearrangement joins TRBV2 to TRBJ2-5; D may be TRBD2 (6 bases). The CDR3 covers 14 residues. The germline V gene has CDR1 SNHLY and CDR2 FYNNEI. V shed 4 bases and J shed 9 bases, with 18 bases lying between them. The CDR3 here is CASSVVGHTGAQYF. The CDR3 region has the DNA TGTGCCAGCAGTGTTGTAGGACACACGGGGGCCCAGTACTTC.

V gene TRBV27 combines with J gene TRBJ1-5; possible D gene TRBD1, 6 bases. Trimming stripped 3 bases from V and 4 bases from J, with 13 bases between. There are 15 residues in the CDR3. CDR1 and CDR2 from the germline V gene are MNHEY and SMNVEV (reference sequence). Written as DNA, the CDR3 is TGTGCCAGCAGTTTGAGGTGGGGGCAAAATCAGCCCCAGCATTTT. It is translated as CASSLRWGQNQPQHF.

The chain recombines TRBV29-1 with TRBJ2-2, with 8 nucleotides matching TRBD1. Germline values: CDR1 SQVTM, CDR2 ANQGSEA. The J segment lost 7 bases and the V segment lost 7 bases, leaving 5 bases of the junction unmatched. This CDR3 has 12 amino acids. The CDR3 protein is CSGRGRYGELFF. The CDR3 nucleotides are TGCAGCGGCAGGGGGCGGTACGGGGAGCTGTTTTTT.

The CDR3 bases are TGTGCCAGCAGCCAGGGGACAGCCGAACCTCTAGCCAAAAACATTCAGTACTTC. Translating gives CASSQGTAEPLAKNIQYF. J is TRBJ2-4 and V is TRBV7-9; 7 bases line up with TRBD1. V dropped 5 bases and J dropped 0; count of bases not matched to a gene: 13. The CDR3 is 18 amino acids. Germline lookup yields CDR1 SEHNR and CDR2 FQNEAQ (reference sequence).

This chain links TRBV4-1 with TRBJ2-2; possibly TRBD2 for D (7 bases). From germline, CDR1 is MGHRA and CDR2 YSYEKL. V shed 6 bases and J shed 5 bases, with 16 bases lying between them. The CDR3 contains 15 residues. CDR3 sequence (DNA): TGCGCCAGCAGTTCAAGCGGGACAACAACCGGGGAGCTGTTTTTT. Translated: CASSSSGTTTGELFF.

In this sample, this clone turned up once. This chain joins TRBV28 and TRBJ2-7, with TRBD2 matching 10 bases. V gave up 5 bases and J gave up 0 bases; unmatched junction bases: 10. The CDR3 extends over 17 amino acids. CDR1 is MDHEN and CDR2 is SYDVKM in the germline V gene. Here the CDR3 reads CASSRYRTSGSSYEQYF. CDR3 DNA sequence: TGTGCCAGCAGTCGATACCGGACTAGCGGTAGCTCCTACGAGCAGTACTTC.

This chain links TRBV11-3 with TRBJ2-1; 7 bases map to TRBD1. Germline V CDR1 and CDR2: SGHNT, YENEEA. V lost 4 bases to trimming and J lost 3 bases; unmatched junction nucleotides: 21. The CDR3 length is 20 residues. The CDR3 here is CASSSYIGATGTDYYNEQFF. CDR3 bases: TGTGCCAGCAGCTCCTATATTGGGGCCACCGGGACAGATTACTACAATGAGCAGTTCTTC.